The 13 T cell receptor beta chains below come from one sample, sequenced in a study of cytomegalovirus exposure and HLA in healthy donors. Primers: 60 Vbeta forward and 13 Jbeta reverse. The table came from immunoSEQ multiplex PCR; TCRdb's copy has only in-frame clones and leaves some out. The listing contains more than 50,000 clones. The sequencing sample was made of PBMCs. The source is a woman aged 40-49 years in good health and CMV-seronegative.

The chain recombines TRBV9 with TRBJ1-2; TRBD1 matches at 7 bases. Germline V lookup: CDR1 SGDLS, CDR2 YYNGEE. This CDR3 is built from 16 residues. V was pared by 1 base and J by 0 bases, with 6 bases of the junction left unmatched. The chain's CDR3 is CASSVFQGGPNYGYTF. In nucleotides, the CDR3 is TGTGCCAGCAGCGTATTTCAAGGGGGCCCTAACTATGGCTACACCTTC. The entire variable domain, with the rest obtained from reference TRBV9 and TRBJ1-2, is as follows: DSGVTQTPKHLITATGQRVTLRCSPRSGDLSVYWYQQSLDQGLQFLIQYYNGEERAKGNILERFSAQQFPDLHSELNLSSLELGDSALYFCASSVFQGGPNYGYTFGSGTRLTVV.

The CDR3 protein is CASSSQGTLTEAFF. CDR3 nucleotides: TGTGCCAGCAGCTCGCAGGGGACCCTCACTGAAGCTTTCTTT. V usage is TRBV7-2 and J usage is TRBJ1-1, with a possible D match to TRBD1 (6 bases). The CDR3 sequence is 14 residues long. CDR1 and CDR2 (germline): SGHTA, FQGNSA. Trimming took 4 bases from V and 4 from J, leaving 13 bases between them.

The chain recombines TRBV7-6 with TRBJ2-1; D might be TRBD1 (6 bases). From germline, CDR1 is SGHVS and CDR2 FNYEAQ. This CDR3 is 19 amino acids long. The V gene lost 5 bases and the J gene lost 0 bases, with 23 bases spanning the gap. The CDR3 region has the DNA TGTGCCAGCAGCGTAGGATTATTAGGGCAGGGGAGCTCCTACAATGAGCAGTTCTTC. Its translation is CASSVGLLGQGSSYNEQFF.

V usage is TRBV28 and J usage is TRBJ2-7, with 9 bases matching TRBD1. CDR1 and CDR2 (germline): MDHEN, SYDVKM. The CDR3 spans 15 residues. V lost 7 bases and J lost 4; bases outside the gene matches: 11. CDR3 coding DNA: TGTGCCAGCAACTCCCCACAGGGGGCAACGTACGAGCAGTACTTC. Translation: CASNSPQGATYEQYF.

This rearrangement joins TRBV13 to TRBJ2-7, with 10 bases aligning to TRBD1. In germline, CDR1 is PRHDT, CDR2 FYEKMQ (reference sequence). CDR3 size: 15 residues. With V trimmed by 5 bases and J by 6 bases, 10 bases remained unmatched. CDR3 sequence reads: CASSPRDRGRGEQYF. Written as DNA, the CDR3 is TGTGCCAGCAGCCCCCGGGACAGGGGTCGGGGCGAGCAGTACTTC.

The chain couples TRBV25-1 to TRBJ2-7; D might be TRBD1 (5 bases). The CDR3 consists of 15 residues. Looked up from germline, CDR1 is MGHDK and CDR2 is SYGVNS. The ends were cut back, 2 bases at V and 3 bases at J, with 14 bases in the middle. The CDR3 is CASSEQAGPIYEQYF. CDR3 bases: TGTGCCAGCAGTGAACAGGCAGGGCCCATCTACGAGCAGTACTTC.

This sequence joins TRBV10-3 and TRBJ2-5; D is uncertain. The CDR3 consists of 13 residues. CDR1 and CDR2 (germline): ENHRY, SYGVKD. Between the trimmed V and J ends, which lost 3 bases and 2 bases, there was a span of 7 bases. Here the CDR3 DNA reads TGTGCCATCAGTGACGCGGATCAAGAGACCCAGTACTTC. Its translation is CAISDADQETQYF.

CDR3 region: CASSLALLSDEQYF. In DNA, the CDR3 is TGTGCCAGCAGCTTAGCCCTGCTCAGCGACGAGCAGTACTTC. The chain is built from TRBV11-2 and TRBJ2-7; D is unresolved. CDR3 length equals 14 residues. V was shortened by 1 base and J by 5 bases, with 12 bases between the two germline ends. CDR1 and CDR2 (germline): SGHAT, FQNNGV.

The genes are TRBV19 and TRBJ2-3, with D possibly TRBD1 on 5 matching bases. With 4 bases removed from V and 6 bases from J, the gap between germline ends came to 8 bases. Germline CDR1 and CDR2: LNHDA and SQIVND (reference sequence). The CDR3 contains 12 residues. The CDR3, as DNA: TGTGCCAGTAGTACCCCAGGGGATACGCAGTATTTT. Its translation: CASSTPGDTQYF. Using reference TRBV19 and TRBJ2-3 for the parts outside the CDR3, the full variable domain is DGGITQSPKYLFRKEGQNVTLSCEQNLNHDAMYWYRQDPGQGLRLIYYSQIVNDFQKGDIAEGYSVSREKKESFPLTVTSAQKNPTAFYLCASSTPGDTQYFGPGTRLTVL.

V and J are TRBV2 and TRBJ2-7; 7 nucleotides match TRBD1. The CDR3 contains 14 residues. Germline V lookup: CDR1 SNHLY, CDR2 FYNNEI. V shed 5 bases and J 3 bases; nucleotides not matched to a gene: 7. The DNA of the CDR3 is TGTGCCAGCAGTCTACAGGGACAGCTCTACGAGCAGTACTTC. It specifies CASSLQGQLYEQYF.

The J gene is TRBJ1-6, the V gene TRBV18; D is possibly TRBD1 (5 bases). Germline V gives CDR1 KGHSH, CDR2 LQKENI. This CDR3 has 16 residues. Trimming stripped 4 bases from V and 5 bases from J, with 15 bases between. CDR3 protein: CASSQVQDRNNSPLHF. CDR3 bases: TGTGCCAGCTCACAGGTTCAAGACAGAAATAATTCACCCCTCCACTTT.

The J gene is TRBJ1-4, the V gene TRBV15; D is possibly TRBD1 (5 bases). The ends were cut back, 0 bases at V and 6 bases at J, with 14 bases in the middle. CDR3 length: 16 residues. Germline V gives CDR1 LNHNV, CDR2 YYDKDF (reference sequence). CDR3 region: CATSRDRGGSDEKLFF. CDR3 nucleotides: TGTGCCACCAGCAGAGATCGTGGGGGGTCGGATGAAAAACTGTTTTTT.

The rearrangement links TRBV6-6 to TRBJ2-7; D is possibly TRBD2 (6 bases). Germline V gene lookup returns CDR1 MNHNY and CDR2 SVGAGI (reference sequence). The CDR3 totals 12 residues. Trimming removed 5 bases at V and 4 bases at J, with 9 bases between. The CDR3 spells CASSRGGYEQYF. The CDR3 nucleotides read TGTGCCAGCAGTCGGGGAGGATACGAGCAGTACTTC.